The 17 T cell receptor beta chains reported below all come from one sample, sequenced in a study of Graves' ophthalmopathy and Graves' hyperthyroidism. The TCR beta CDR3 regions underwent amplification from RNA transcripts. In the first round, RT-PCR was carried out with HTBI primers, and a multiplex PCR formed the second round. TCRdb re-derived calls from the multiplex PCR reads in MiXCR, one entry per CDR3 protein. The sample contains tens of thousands of distinct CDR3 sequences, approximately 50% of which appear only once. Specimen: peripheral blood. These receptors were obtained from an adult woman with Graves' ophthalmopathy.

This chain links TRBV20-1 with TRBJ2-1; D is perhaps TRBD2 (5 bases). V was shortened by 1 base and J by 9 bases, with 13 bases between the two germline ends. CDR3 size: 13 residues. Germline V gene sequence: CDR1 DFQATT, CDR2 SNEGSKA (reference sequence). CDR3 amino acids: CSARASGYGEQFF. The CDR3 DNA sequence: TGCAGTGCTAGAGCGAGCGGATATGGTGAGCAGTTCTTC.

As to this clonotype: The junction and the germline gene differ at one end; a read error may be behind it. V and J are TRBV6-2 or TRBV6-3 and TRBJ1-3; D ambiguous. This CDR3 spans 14 amino acids. Germline lookup yields CDR1 MNHEY and CDR2 SVGEGT. The CDR3 sequence: CDSSLHLSGDTIYF. CDR3 bases: TGTGACAGCAGTTTACATCTCTCTGGAGACACCATATATTTT.

The gene calls are TRBV7-9 and TRBJ1-2, with TRBD1 identical over 10 bases. V dropped 2 bases and J dropped 6; count of bases not matched to a gene: 3. Looked up from germline, CDR1 is SEHNR and CDR2 is FQNEAQ (reference sequence). This CDR3 region has 14 residues. DNA of the CDR3: TGTGCCAGCAGCTTATTGACAGGGGGCGATGGCTACACCTTC. Its translation is CASSLLTGGDGYTF.

To note about this clonotype: A junction boundary mismatches the germline segment, possibly from a read error. This chain connects TRBV7-2 to TRBJ1-5; 9 nucleotides agree with TRBD1. The CDR3 sequence is 15 residues long. Germline V gene lookup returns CDR1 SGHTA and CDR2 FQGNSA. The CDR3 region is CASSRTGDYNEPQHF. In DNA, the CDR3 is TGTGCCAGCAGTCGGACAGGGGACTACAATGAGCCCCAGCATTTT.

The rearrangement uses TRBV15 and TRBJ1-6; 9 bases agree with TRBD1. J was trimmed by 10 bases and V by 3 bases; bases with no gene match: 7. Germline V gene data show CDR1 as LNHNV and CDR2 as YYDKDF (reference sequence). The CDR3 is 15 residues long. In nucleotides, the CDR3 is TGTGCCACCAGCAGGTCGGGACAGGGAAGATCACCCCTCCACTTT. Encoded protein: CATSRSGQGRSPLHF.

This clonotype has ten or more counts. The CDR3: CASSQPASTYEQYF. The DNA for the CDR3 is TGTGCCAGCAGCCAACCAGCGTCTACCTACGAGCAGTACTTC. The rearrangement uses TRBV3-1 and TRBJ2-7; no clear D gene. CDR1 LGHDT and CDR2 YNNKEL come from the germline V gene (reference sequence). Trimming cost V 2 bases and J 2 bases, with 10 bases left between them. The CDR3 loop spans 14 amino acids.

This clonotype has ten or more counts. The J gene is TRBJ2-3, the V gene TRBV5-8; D possibly corresponds to TRBD1 (6 bases). From germline, CDR1 is SGHTS and CDR2 YDEGEE. Deletions cut 4 bases from V and 2 bases from J, with 17 bases between. The CDR3 totals 16 residues. As DNA, the CDR3 is TGTGCCAGCAGCCTAAGCGGACAGTCCCTCACAGATACGCAGTATTTT. Its translation: CASSLSGQSLTDTQYF. Full variable domain (rest looked up from reference TRBV5-8 and TRBJ2-3): EAGVTQSPTHLIKTRGQQATLRCSPISGHTSVYWYQQALGLGLQFLLWYDEGEERNRGNFPPRFSGRQFPNYSSELNVNALELEDSALYLCASSLSGQSLTDTQYFGPGTRLTVL.

In this sample, this clonotype turned up many times. V is TRBV7-2 and J is TRBJ2-5; the D gene is possibly TRBD1 (7 bases). V was shortened by 1 base and J by 2 bases, with 11 bases between the two germline ends. The CDR3 has 15 amino acids. Germline assignment: CDR1 SGHTA and CDR2 FQGNSA. CDR3 amino acids: CASSLEGGQQETQYF. CDR3 sequence (DNA): TGTGCCAGCAGCTTAGAGGGGGGACAGCAAGAGACCCAGTACTTC.

The V gene is TRBV5-1, the J gene TRBJ2-1; D is perhaps TRBD2 (6 bases). CDR3 length equals 14 residues. Germline V lookup: CDR1 SGHRS, CDR2 YFSETQ. Between the trimmed V and J ends, which lost 7 bases and 8 bases, there was a span of 19 bases. The CDR3 nucleotides are TGCGCCAGCGGCCCTTTATCCGGGGGAGATGAGCAGTTCTTC. This codes for CASGPLSGGDEQFF.

This clonotype was found many times. The chain employs TRBV5-1 and TRBJ2-7; 9 positions match TRBD1. The germline V gene has CDR1 SGHRS and CDR2 YFSETQ. V lost 4 bases and J lost 5; bases outside the gene matches: 4. CDR3 length: 13 residues. The CDR3 protein is CASSPRDRDEQYF. The CDR3, as DNA: TGCGCCAGCAGCCCACGGGACAGGGACGAGCAGTACTTC.

By sample share, this clonotype is medium-sized. The rearrangement links TRBV15 to TRBJ2-5; D is ambiguous. This CDR3 comprises 12 residues. Trimming took off 3 bases at V and 5 bases at J, with 7 bases between the two ends. Germline CDR1 is LNHNV and CDR2 is YYDKDF (reference sequence). CDR3 sequence (DNA): TGTGCCACCAGCAGGTCTCGGGAGACCCAGTACTTC. This codes for CATSRSRETQYF. Full variable domain (rest looked up from reference TRBV15 and TRBJ2-5): DAMVIQNPRYQVTQFGKPVTLSCSQTLNHNVMYWYQQKSSQAPKLLFHYYDKDFNNEADTPDNFQSRRPNTSFCFLDIRSPGLGDTAMYLCATSRSRETQYFGPGTRLLVL.

This chain uses TRBV19 with TRBJ2-7; 9 nucleotides match TRBD1. J lost 13 bases, V lost 9 bases, and 7 bases had no gene match. The CDR3 runs 10 residues. The germline gives CDR1 LNHDA, CDR2 SQIVND (reference sequence). The CDR3 nucleotides read TGTGCCAGCGCCGACAGGGGGAGCTACTTC. Translated: CASADRGSYF.

This clonotype was seen at least ten times. This clone may be a read error of a much larger clone one base away. CDR3 in amino acids: CASSLSGTSTDTRYF. The DNA of the CDR3 is TGTGCCAGCAGCTTGAGCGGGACTAGCACAGATACGCGGTATTTT. This chain uses TRBV7-2 with TRBJ2-3; TRBD2 matches at 9 bases. Looked up from germline, CDR1 is SGHTA and CDR2 is FQGNSA. The CDR3 is made up of 15 amino acids.

The chain has TRBV20-1 and TRBJ1-4; the D is unclear. Trimming cost V 4 bases and J 0 bases, with 9 bases left between them. CDR1 DFQATT and CDR2 SNEGSKA come from the germline V gene (reference sequence). The CDR3 has 14 residues. CDR3 sequence: CSATYFATNEKLFF. The DNA for the CDR3 is TGCAGTGCTACATACTTTGCAACTAATGAAAAACTGTTTTTT.

In DNA form, the CDR3 reads TGTGCCAGCTCATTTGGACTAGAAGGGACCCAGTACTTC. As protein: CASSFGLEGTQYF. This sequence joins TRBV18 and TRBJ2-5; 7 nucleotides agree with TRBD2. Germline V CDR1 and CDR2: KGHSH, LQKENI. This CDR3 has 13 amino acids. The V and J ends lost 5 bases and 7 bases, in that order; junction bases with no gene match: 7.

This clonotype was counted a single time. The chain recombines TRBV20-1 with TRBJ1-2; D gene unclear. Germline V gives CDR1 DFQATT, CDR2 SNEGSKA (reference sequence). This CDR3 has 12 residues. V was clipped by 4 bases and J by 4 bases, with 10 bases between them. The DNA for the CDR3 is TGCAGTGCTACCGCAGGAAGCTATGGCTACACCTTC. This sequence encodes CSATAGSYGYTF.

A note on this clonotype: Germline is not matched at one junction end, which may reflect a read error. This sequence joins TRBV2 and TRBJ1-1; a weak D match, TRBD1 (6 bases). This CDR3 is built from 13 residues. CDR1 and CDR2 (germline): SNHLY, FYNNEI. Here the CDR3 DNA reads TGTGCCAGCCTCCCGGGCAGGGGCACTGAAGCTTCCTTT. Its translation: CASLPGRGTEASF.